These 5 T cell receptor beta chains came from one sample sequenced in a study of Ad26.COV2.S vaccination and SARS-CoV-2 variants. Noted treatment: roughly 19 received Ad26.COV2.S at low or high dose, single or two shots; about 5 received placebo; per-sample allocation not given. Day 63 after the first vaccine or placebo injection was the time point for sampling. The table came from immunoSEQ multiplex PCR; TCRdb's copy has only in-frame clones and leaves some out. The table has a few hundred thousand clones, about 90% seen once. The sequences come from peripheral blood, collected in a trial of Ad26.COV2.S vaccine versus placebo. The origin of the receptors is a person aged 18-65 years who received the Ad26.COV2.S COVID-19 vaccine or a placebo.

The J gene is TRBJ2-1, the V gene TRBV7-8; TRBD2 matches 15 bases. Germline CDR1 SGHVS, CDR2 FQNEAQ. This CDR3 has 15 amino acids. V shed 3 bases and J 7 bases; nucleotides not matched to a gene: 1. This chain's CDR3 is CASSFGLAGGNEQFF. The DNA for the CDR3 is TGTGCCAGCAGCTTCGGACTAGCGGGAGGGAATGAGCAGTTCTTC.

This clone is a singleton in its sample. This specimen includes other DNA sequences encoding the same CDR3. The rearrangement joins TRBV11-3 to TRBJ2-1; D not certain. V was shortened by 1 base and J by 2 bases, with 3 bases between the two germline ends. Germline values: CDR1 SGHNT, CDR2 YENEEA. CDR3 size: 13 residues. The DNA of the CDR3 is TGTGCCAGCAGCTTAGGAACCTACAATGAGCAGTTCTTC. Amino acids: CASSLGTYNEQFF.

V is TRBV4-1 and J is TRBJ2-4; TRBD1 aligns across 9 bases. With V trimmed by 3 bases and J by 10 bases, 13 bases remained unmatched. The CDR3 is 16 residues long. Germline lookup yields CDR1 MGHRA and CDR2 YSYEKL. Here the CDR3 DNA reads TGCGCCAGCAGCCACCCGATTATGGGACAGGGAAATATTCAGTACTTC. Its translation is CASSHPIMGQGNIQYF.

The V and J genes are TRBV10-3 and TRBJ1-3; D gene unclear. The V gene's germline CDR1 is ENHRY and CDR2 SYGVKD. The CDR3 has 14 residues. V was shortened by 3 bases and J by 0 bases, with 6 bases between the two germline ends. The CDR3 nucleotides read TGTGCCATCAGTGACAGGATCTCTGGAAACACCATATATTTT. Translating gives CAISDRISGNTIYF.

This clone was detected only a few times. This chain links TRBV9 with TRBJ1-5; D is unclear. The germline CDR1 and CDR2 sequences are SGDLS and YYNGEE. Trimming stripped 0 bases from V and 7 bases from J, with 14 bases between. The CDR3 totals 15 residues. CDR3 protein: CASSVEGRPWQPQHF. As DNA, the CDR3 is TGTGCCAGCAGCGTAGAAGGCAGGCCATGGCAGCCCCAGCATTTT. The full variable domain, its missing parts supplied by reference TRBV9 and TRBJ1-5, is DSGVTQTPKHLITATGQRVTLRCSPRSGDLSVYWYQQSLDQGLQFLIQYYNGEERAKGNILERFSAQQFPDLHSELNLSSLELGDSALYFCASSVEGRPWQPQHFGDGTRLSIL.